The rows below give T cell receptor beta chains drawn from one sample of a study of OX40 agonist ivuxolimab in advanced cancers. The repertoire was sequenced with immunoSEQ multiplex PCR; TCRdb's copy has only in-frame clones and lacks some. The sample carries tens of thousands of clones, 90% recorded once. The sequencing used CD4+ or CD8+ T cells sorted from blood, collected in a trial of the OX40 agonist ivuxolimab. Receptors were obtained from an adult with an advanced solid tumor such as melanoma, head and neck, liver or kidney cancer. Both conserved end residues are part of each CDR3. Each record gives: V gene, J gene, D gene, CDR3 DNA, CDR3 protein. A D gene is named only where the DNA matches it firmly.

v_call: TRBV18; j_call: TRBJ2-5; d_call: TRBD1; cdr3_nt: TGTGCCAGCTCACCATTGGGACAGTACCAAGAGACCCAGTACTTC; cdr3_aa: CASSPLGQYQETQYF
v_call: TRBV9; j_call: TRBJ2-1; d_call: TRBD2; cdr3_nt: TGTGCCAGCAGCGTAGGGGGCGGGAGAGGTGCAAACAATGAGCAGTTCTTC; cdr3_aa: CASSVGGGRGANNEQFF
v_call: TRBV25-1; j_call: TRBJ2-5; d_call: NA; cdr3_nt: TGTGCCAGCAGCCTAGGGGGTAGTGAGACCCAGTACTTC; cdr3_aa: CASSLGGSETQYF
v_call: TRBV6-5; j_call: TRBJ1-6; d_call: NA; cdr3_nt: TGTGCCAGCAGTTCCCAAGGGCCATATAATTCACCCCTCCACTTT; cdr3_aa: CASSSQGPYNSPLHF
v_call: TRBV27; j_call: TRBJ2-5; d_call: NA; cdr3_nt: TGTGCCAGCAGTATCCGGCTCGGCGGGACCCAGTACTTC; cdr3_aa: CASSIRLGGTQYF
v_call: TRBV7-8; j_call: TRBJ2-7; d_call: NA; cdr3_nt: TGTGCCAGCAGCTTAGCGGGAACGTACGAGCAGTACTTC; cdr3_aa: CASSLAGTYEQYF
v_call: TRBV28; j_call: TRBJ1-3; d_call: TRBD1; cdr3_nt: TGTGCCAGCAGTTTAGGGGCCTACAGGGGGAGGTTGACTGGAAACACCATATATTTT; cdr3_aa: CASSLGAYRGRLTGNTIYF
v_call: TRBV5-1; j_call: TRBJ1-5; d_call: TRBD1; cdr3_nt: TGCGCCAGCAGCTTGGAGGGGGCTACCAATCAGCCCCAGCATTTT; cdr3_aa: CASSLEGATNQPQHF
v_call: TRBV19; j_call: TRBJ2-2; d_call: TRBD1; cdr3_nt: TGTGCCAGTAGTTCCTGGACAGGAACCGGGGAGCTGTTTTTT; cdr3_aa: CASSSWTGTGELFF
v_call: TRBV11-3; j_call: TRBJ2-7; d_call: NA; cdr3_nt: TGTGCCAGCAGCTTAGCCCCGGACGAGCAGTACTTC; cdr3_aa: CASSLAPDEQYF